The rows below give T cell receptor beta chains drawn from one sample of a study of blood T cell repertoires in COVID-19. TCRdb's copy holds only in-frame clones and misses some; the assay was immunoSEQ multiplex PCR. The table has about 120,000 clones, 85% seen once. The sample comprised peripheral blood. These receptors all come from a woman aged 80 or over with acute or convalescent COVID-19. Both conserved end residues are part of each CDR3. Fields, in order: clone size, J gene, D gene, V gene, CDR3 protein, CDR3 DNA. D genes are given only for firm matches. The size entry is marked missing in some rows and otherwise reads once, few, many or a size class.

. TRBJ2-1 . TRBV11-3 CASSPPGQPNEQFF TGTGCCAGCAGCCCACCCGGACAGCCAAATGAGCAGTTCTTC
once TRBJ2-7 . TRBV29-1 CSVLPMTGQGGGDEQYF TGCAGCGTCCTACCCATGACAGGTCAGGGGGGCGGCGACGAGCAGTACTTC
few TRBJ2-7 . TRBV3-1/TRBV3-2 CASSLGGYEQYF TGTGCCAGCAGCCTTGGCGGGTACGAGCAGTACTTC
. TRBJ1-1 TRBD1 TRBV6-5 CASTIPGQGNTEAFF TGTGCCAGCACCATCCCCGGACAGGGGAACACTGAAGCTTTCTTT
. TRBJ1-1 . TRBV27 CASSFVRATEAFF TGTGCCAGCAGTTTCGTCAGGGCTACTGAAGCTTTCTTT
. TRBJ2-5 TRBD2 TRBV5-1 CASSLGGGNQETQYF TGCGCCAGCAGCTTAGGCGGGGGGAACCAAGAGACCCAGTACTTC
once TRBJ1-4 . TRBV4-1 CASSQDPPPGRGNEKLFF TGCGCCAGCAGCCAAGACCCCCCCCCGGGGAGGGGTAATGAAAAACTGTTTTTT
. TRBJ2-1 . TRBV7-3 CASSSIPSYYNEQFF TGTGCCAGCAGCTCCATCCCTAGTTACTACAATGAGCAGTTCTTC
. TRBJ1-2 TRBD1 TRBV4-2 CASSQEPPTGDYGYTF TGTGCCAGCAGCCAAGAGCCCCCGACAGGGGACTATGGCTACACCTTC
. TRBJ1-4 . TRBV3-1/TRBV3-2 CASSPGPGEGNEKLFF TGTGCCAGCAGCCCGGGCCCCGGGGAAGGTAATGAAAAACTGTTTTTT
. TRBJ2-5 TRBD1 TRBV2 CASPRGQGRGQETQYF TGTGCCAGCCCCCGGGGACAGGGAAGGGGTCAAGAGACCCAGTACTTC
. TRBJ1-1 TRBD1 TRBV29-1 CSVAGQRNTEAFF TGCAGCGTTGCGGGACAGAGGAACACTGAAGCTTTCTTT
. TRBJ1-5 TRBD1 TRBV29-1 CSVLSGTGNQPQHF TGCAGCGTCCTTTCAGGGACAGGGAATCAGCCCCAGCATTTT
. TRBJ2-2 . TRBV7-2 CASSLYTGELFF TGTGCCAGCAGCTTATATACCGGGGAGCTGTTTTTT
. TRBJ2-2 TRBD2 TRBV18 CASSPPGTSGGENTGELFF TGTGCCAGCTCACCTCCTGGGACTAGCGGGGGGGAAAACACCGGGGAGCTGTTTTTT
. TRBJ1-2 . TRBV6-5 CASRGQRISIGGYTF TGTGCCAGCAGGGGGCAGAGGATCTCTATTGGCGGCTACACCTTC
few TRBJ2-7 TRBD1 TRBV6-5 CASSRDRAGEQYF TGTGCCAGCAGTCGGGACAGGGCGGGCGAGCAGTACTTC
. TRBJ2-3 TRBD2 TRBV4-1 CASSFGLAGGGTQYF TGCGCCAGCAGTTTTGGACTAGCGGGGGGAGGTACGCAGTATTTT
once TRBJ1-5 . TRBV28 CASKEGLNQPQHF TGTGCCAGCAAGGAGGGACTCAATCAGCCCCAGCATTTT
. TRBJ2-1 TRBD1 TRBV6-2/TRBV6-3 CASSDDLGRGRSGNEQFF TGTGCCAGCAGTGACGACCTTGGCAGGGGGCGTTCAGGCAATGAGCAGTTCTTC
. TRBJ1-2 TRBD1 TRBV28 CASSSIGQARGYTF TGTGCCAGCAGTTCAATAGGACAGGCGAGAGGCTACACCTTC
. TRBJ1-3 TRBD1 TRBV4-1 CASSLTPGQGTIYF TGCGCCAGCAGTCTAACCCCAGGACAGGGAACCATATATTTT
. TRBJ2-5 . TRBV12-3/TRBV12-4 CASSFKETQYF TGTGCCAGCAGTTTTAAAGAGACCCAGTACTTC
. TRBJ2-1 TRBD1 TRBV7-2 CASSLGWGTGGRREQFF TGTGCCAGCAGCTTAGGATGGGGGACAGGGGGCCGAAGGGAGCAGTTCTTC
. TRBJ1-5 TRBD1 TRBV28 CASSDRTGHYNQPQHF TGTGCCAGCAGTGACCGGACAGGGCATTACAATCAGCCCCAGCATTTT
. TRBJ1-5 . TRBV19 CASSLRGNQPQHF TGTGCCAGTAGTTTGAGGGGGAATCAGCCCCAGCATTTT
. TRBJ2-1 . TRBV19 CASSTPSPSYNEQFF TGTGCCAGTAGTACACCTAGCCCCTCTTACAATGAGCAGTTCTTC
. TRBJ1-5 . TRBV6-5 CASRGHLSNQPQHF TGTGCCAGCAGGGGACACCTTAGCAATCAGCCCCAGCATTTT
. TRBJ1-1 . TRBV14 CASSLEILGGTEAFF TGTGCCAGCAGCCTGGAAATTCTAGGGGGCACTGAAGCTTTCTTT
. TRBJ2-2 TRBD1 TRBV2 CASRTGTGRPGELFF TGTGCCAGCAGGACCGGGACAGGGCGGCCCGGGGAGCTGTTTTTT